One sample yielded the 27 T cell receptor beta chains listed below, sequenced in a study of T cell responses to AZD1222 COVID-19 vaccine (dated by TCRdb to about 2021). The library was prepared using the immunoSEQ multiplex PCR assay. Drawn from immuneACCESS, this table holds only the in-frame rearrangements with V and J called that TCRdb kept. Clones are partly lost; checked studies trace under half to an unresolved V gene and leave the rest unexplained. In this sample the table shows roughly 200,000 clones, 85% to 90% of which occur a single time. The ten largest account for approximately 7.7% of the sample. The time point label corresponds to: baseline before first vaccination. The sample consisted of peripheral blood, taken on day 0 of AZD1222 vaccination. These receptors were taken from an adult in good health.

V usage is TRBV10-3 and J usage is TRBJ2-7; perhaps TRBD2 as D (7 bases). The V and J ends lost 0 bases and 3 bases respectively, with 12 bases between them. Germline CDR1 is ENHRY and CDR2 is SYGVKD. The CDR3 extends over 15 amino acids. The CDR3, as DNA: TGTGCCATCAGTGAGTCGGCAGGGGACTACTACGAGCAGTACTTC. Protein sequence: CAISESAGDYYEQYF.

CDR3 loop: CASGPPQVGQETQYF. CDR3 sequence (DNA): TGTGCTAGTGGTCCTCCGCAGGTGGGGCAAGAGACCCAGTACTTC. This rearrangement joins TRBV12-5 to TRBJ2-5, with D hard to call. V lost 5 bases and J 2 bases, leaving 15 bases between the germline ends. The CDR3 consists of 15 residues. Germline CDR1 reads LGHNT; CDR2 reads FRNRAP.

The chain carries TRBV21-1 and TRBJ1-1; the table names TRBD1, a call not compared with the DNA. TRBV21-1 counts as a pseudogene. CDR3 length: 15 residues. The CDR3 region is CASSKGSRGTEEAFF. CDR3 coding DNA: TGTGCCAGCAGCAAAGGGTCCAGGGGGACTGAAGAAGCTTTCTTT.

The gene calls are TRBV18 and TRBJ1-3; D is possibly TRBD1 (6 bases). Per germline, CDR1 KGHSH and CDR2 LQKENI. V dropped 4 bases and J dropped 0 bases, with 16 bases sitting between them. The CDR3 covers 17 residues. CDR3 coding DNA: TGTGCCAGCTCACTAGAAACAGGGAGAAGCTCTGGAAACACCATATATTTT. As protein: CASSLETGRSSGNTIYF.

The V call is TRBV7-6, the J call TRBJ1-1; D is unclear. Trimming removed 2 bases from V and 1 base from J, with 17 bases in between. The V gene's germline CDR1 is SGHVS and CDR2 FNYEAQ. The CDR3 contains 17 residues. CDR3 protein: CASSLNYPGTSNTEAFF. In DNA form, the CDR3 reads TGTGCCAGCAGCTTAAATTATCCCGGTACGTCGAACACTGAAGCTTTCTTT.

The V and J genes are TRBV7-8 and TRBJ1-4; D may be TRBD1 (5 bases). The V gene's germline CDR1 is SGHVS and CDR2 FQNEAQ. V lost 5 bases and J 2 bases, leaving 21 bases between the germline ends. This CDR3 is built from 18 residues. In DNA, the CDR3 is TGTGCCAGCAGCCCCACCCGTGGGGGTCCTCCCACTAATGAAAAACTGTTTTTT. Protein: CASSPTRGGPPTNEKLFF.

The chain couples TRBV12-5 to TRBJ1-6; no clear D. The V end was cut by 2 bases, the J end by 6 bases, with 8 bases between. Germline assignment: CDR1 LGHNT and CDR2 FRNRAP. The CDR3 is 14 residues long. CDR3 loop: CASGLSTSNSPLHF. DNA of the CDR3: TGTGCTAGTGGTTTGAGTACGAGTAATTCACCCCTCCACTTT.

This clone was recorded once. The chain uses TRBV2 and TRBJ1-5, with 7 bases identical to TRBD1. After removal of 6 bases from V and 2 bases from J, the junction contained 7 bases not matched to a gene. This CDR3 comprises 15 residues. Germline loops: CDR1 SNHLY, CDR2 FYNNEI. For the CDR3, the DNA is TGTGCCAGCAGGGGGACAGCGTCGGGCAATCAGCCCCAGCATTTT. The encoded protein is CASRGTASGNQPQHF.

The chain carries TRBV5-1 and TRBJ1-1; D not certain. Germline V gene data show CDR1 as SGHRS and CDR2 as YFSETQ. Trimming stripped 2 bases from V and 3 bases from J, with 11 bases between. The CDR3 is 14 amino acids. CDR3 sequence reads: CASSLGRGDTEAFF. The CDR3 DNA is TGCGCCAGCAGCTTAGGTCGGGGTGACACTGAAGCTTTCTTT.

The V call is TRBV4-1, the J call TRBJ1-2; possible D gene TRBD1, 6 bases. The V gene lost 0 bases and the J gene lost 4 bases, with 21 bases spanning the gap. Germline V gene data show CDR1 as MGHRA and CDR2 as YSYEKL. CDR3 length: 18 amino acids. DNA of the CDR3: TGCGCCAGCAGCCAAGAAGGTACGCGGGGGGCGACGGGCTATGGCTACACCTTC. Its translation: CASSQEGTRGATGYGYTF.

This sequence joins TRBV5-1 and TRBJ1-2; 8 nucleotides align to TRBD1. With 4 bases clipped from V and 2 bases from J, the junction kept 10 bases outside the gene matches. The CDR3 extends over 16 amino acids. Germline-derived CDR1 and CDR2 are SGHRS and YFSETQ. In DNA, the CDR3 is TGCGCCAGCAGCCCCGGACAGGGTGCCCAAAACTATGGCTACACCTTC. It specifies CASSPGQGAQNYGYTF.

Only a few counts were recorded for this clone. The rearrangement joins TRBV6-2 or TRBV6-3 to TRBJ1-6; no definite D call. This CDR3 has 17 residues. The germline V gene has CDR1 MNHEY and CDR2 SVGEGT. Deletions cut 0 bases from V and 8 bases from J, with 17 bases between. The CDR3 DNA reads as TGTGCCAGCAGTTACTCGAACTATAGGGTCCCGGATTCACCCCTCCACTTT. This sequence encodes CASSYSNYRVPDSPLHF.

This sequence joins TRBV21-1 and TRBJ2-5; TRBD2 is the table's D call, not checked against the DNA. TRBV21-1 is a documented pseudogene. This CDR3 spans 19 amino acids. The CDR3 DNA is TGTGCCAGCAGCAAAGAAGGAGTCTGTAGTCTGGTCGTCGTCGGGACCCAGTACTTC. The encoded protein is CASSKEGVCSLVVVGTQYF.

The CDR3 sequence is CASSYSRGRLNTEAFF. The CDR3 coding sequence is TGTGCCAGCAGTTATTCCAGGGGCAGGCTGAACACTGAAGCTTTCTTT. V is TRBV6-9 and J is TRBJ1-1; D may be TRBD1 (6 bases). V was shortened by 0 bases and J by 0 bases, with 11 bases between the two germline ends. Germline V gene data show CDR1 as MNHGY and CDR2 as SVAAGI. CDR3 size: 16 residues.

CDR3 sequence: CASSLGPAGTGELFF. Here the CDR3 DNA reads TGTGCCAGCAGCTTAGGGCCAGCGGGAACCGGGGAGCTGTTTTTT. This chain links TRBV7-2 with TRBJ2-2; TRBD2 aligns across 7 bases. V shed 1 base and J 5 bases; nucleotides not matched to a gene: 4. The CDR3 extends over 15 amino acids. Germline V gene sequence: CDR1 SGHTA, CDR2 FQGNSA. Full variable domain (outside the CDR3, taken from reference TRBV7-2 and TRBJ2-2): GAGVSQSPSNKVTEKGKDVELRCDPISGHTALYWYRQSLGQGLEFLIYFQGNSAPDKSGLPSDRFSAERTGGSVSTLTIQRTQQEDSAVYLCASSLGPAGTGELFFGEGSRLTVL.

The chain carries TRBV7-9 and TRBJ1-2; a possible D gene is TRBD1 (5 bases). The ends were cut back, 1 base at V and 7 bases at J, with 16 bases in the middle. The CDR3 extends over 15 amino acids. CDR1 and CDR2 (germline): SEHNR, FQNEAQ (reference sequence). Here the CDR3 reads CASSLELGPRIGYTF. CDR3 DNA: TGTGCCAGCAGCTTAGAATTGGGACCTAGGATTGGCTACACCTTC. The full variable domain, completed using reference TRBV7-9 and TRBJ1-2, is DTGVSQNPRHKITKRGQNVTFRCDPISEHNRLYWYRQTLGQGPEFLTYFQNEAQLEKSRLLSDRFSAERPKGSFSTLEIQRTEQGDSAMYLCASSLELGPRIGYTFGSGTRLTVV.

The V gene is TRBV4-2, the J gene TRBJ1-1; TRBD1 might be the D (5 bases). CDR1 is LGHNA and CDR2 is YNFKEQ in the germline V gene. With 0 bases removed from V and 2 bases from J, the gap between germline ends came to 10 bases. The CDR3 sequence is 15 residues long. The CDR3 is CASSQEVGGNTEAFF. The CDR3 coding sequence is TGTGCCAGCAGCCAAGAGGTGGGGGGAAACACTGAAGCTTTCTTT.

The V call is TRBV6-2 or TRBV6-3, the J call TRBJ1-1; TRBD1 aligns across 7 bases. After removal of 6 bases from V and 6 bases from J, the junction contained 13 bases not matched to a gene. The germline V gene has CDR1 MNHEY and CDR2 SVGEGT. This CDR3 region has 15 residues. CDR3 nucleotide sequence: TGTGCCAGCAGCCCCCCCACAGGGGACGGGGCTGAAGCTTTCTTT. Its protein product is CASSPPTGDGAEAFF.

This clone was detected once. V is TRBV27 and J is TRBJ2-1; no clear D. The germline CDR1 and CDR2 sequences are MNHEY and SMNVEV (reference sequence). The V end was cut by 6 bases, the J end by 6 bases, with 18 bases between. This CDR3 has 15 amino acids. The CDR3 bases are TGTGCCAGCAGCTCACCCCTCGTCCGTTCCAATGAGCAGTTCTTC. Protein sequence: CASSSPLVRSNEQFF.

This clone has a handful of counts. The J gene is TRBJ2-7, the V gene TRBV29-1; D possibly corresponds to TRBD1 (7 bases). Germline V lookup: CDR1 SQVTM, CDR2 ANQGSEA. The CDR3 runs 12 residues. Between the trimmed V and J ends, which lost 6 bases and 1 base, there was a span of 10 bases. CDR3 sequence reads: CSVGGQSYEQYF. As DNA, the CDR3 is TGCAGCGTGGGGGGACAGTCCTACGAGCAGTACTTC.

This chain joins TRBV5-1 and TRBJ1-6; 12 bases map to TRBD1. This CDR3 spans 15 amino acids. The ends lost 5 bases at V and 9 bases at J; junction bases unmatched: 6. Germline V gives CDR1 SGHRS, CDR2 YFSETQ. The CDR3: CASRGQGAYVSPLHF. Written as DNA, the CDR3 is TGCGCCAGCAGGGGACAGGGGGCGTATGTTTCACCCCTCCACTTT.

The chain couples TRBV7-9 to TRBJ1-2, with unresolved D. V was cut by 7 bases and J by 3 bases, with 9 bases left in between. CDR1 and CDR2 from the germline V gene are SEHNR and FQNEAQ (reference sequence). The CDR3 consists of 12 residues. CDR3 bases: TGTGCCAGCAATGAACAGTACTATGGCTACACCTTC. It is translated as CASNEQYYGYTF.

The chain is built from TRBV30 and TRBJ2-2; tentative D call: TRBD1 (5 bases). The V and J ends lost 0 bases and 3 bases respectively, with 11 bases between them. This CDR3 is 15 amino acids long. The germline V gene encodes CDR1 GTSNPN and CDR2 SVGIG (reference sequence). The CDR3: CAWSVAGQDTGELFF. DNA of the CDR3: TGTGCCTGGAGTGTGGCAGGGCAGGACACCGGGGAGCTGTTTTTT. Variable domain in full (rest from reference TRBV30 and TRBJ2-2): SQTIHQWPATLVQPVGSPLSLECTVEGTSNPNLYWYRQAAGRGLQLLFYSVGIGQISSEVPQNLSASRPQDRQFILSSKKLLLSDSGFYLCAWSVAGQDTGELFFGEGSRLTVL.

The gene calls are TRBV12-5 and TRBJ1-5; 7 bases align to TRBD1. The CDR3 extends over 14 amino acids. After removal of 6 bases from V and 5 bases from J, the junction contained 7 bases not matched to a gene. Germline CDR1 reads LGHNT; CDR2 reads FRNRAP. CDR3 in DNA: TGTGCTAGTGGGAGAGGACAGGTCGATCAGCCCCAGCATTTT. This encodes CASGRGQVDQPQHF.

V is TRBV4-3 and J is TRBJ2-1; 10 nucleotides align to TRBD1. With V trimmed by 1 base and J by 9 bases, 6 bases remained unmatched. CDR1 is LGHNA and CDR2 is YSLEER in the germline V gene. The CDR3 is made up of 15 amino acids. The CDR3 DNA reads as TGCGCCAGCAGCCAAGCCGACAGGGGGCTAAGTGAGCAGTTCTTC. It codes for CASSQADRGLSEQFF.

This clone has just a few counts. The rearrangement uses TRBV7-8 and TRBJ1-1; D gene unclear. The V gene's germline CDR1 is SGHVS and CDR2 FQNEAQ. V dropped 5 bases and J dropped 2 bases, with 15 bases sitting between them. The CDR3 spans 15 residues. The CDR3, as DNA: TGTGCCAGCAGCCGAGTCGAAGACGGCAACACTGAAGCTTTCTTT. Protein sequence: CASSRVEDGNTEAFF.

This clone has a single count. J is TRBJ2-2 and V is TRBV5-1; D not certain. CDR3 length: 14 residues. The germline V and J ends were trimmed by 3 bases and 2 bases, with 8 bases remaining between them. Per the germline V gene, CDR1 is SGHRS and CDR2 is YFSETQ. The CDR3 DNA follows: TGCGCCAGCAGCTCCCCAGAAAACACCGGGGAGCTGTTTTTT. Its translation: CASSSPENTGELFF.